This T cell receptor (beta chain) was documented in a study of shared clonotypes between healthy human individuals (dated by TCRdb to the early 2020s). Study-wide context: The cohort comprised a couple of women and three men aged 18 to 49 years. For each donor, three plates each were used for CD4 naive and CD4 memory, two plates were used for CD8 naive, and one plate was used for CD8 memory. Blood TCR repertoires of 5 or 6 healthy adults were deeply sequenced to estimate repertoire size and the extent of clonotype sharing between individuals. Different laboratories and diverse techniques were used to prepare libraries and sequence TCR repertoires, to increase sequencing depth and limit assay-specific biases. Between about 0.85 and 10 billion PBMCs per donor were obtained by leukapheresis.

This clone has a single count. Its antigen target is currently unknown. No base-level quality is on record; no much larger clone is a single base apart. The donors were healthy, HIV-negative adults who had no recently reported acute infections or vaccinations. Every donor was a Caucasian adult living in Nashville, Tennessee, USA. CD8 memory samples were composed of magnetically selected CD45RO+ cells combined with CCR7-negative CD45RA+ effector memory (TemRA) cells. Blood was collected by leukapheresis, and PBMCs were isolated by Ficoll-Histopaque density gradient centrifugation and then cryopreserved in liquid nitrogen vapor phase. Analytical flow cytometry was used to check the purity and quantity of every magnetically sorted T cell population. Genomic DNA was isolated from every sorted fraction and measured by UV absorbance on a Nanodrop 2000c. The germline V gene sets CDR1 to SNHLY and CDR2 to FYNNEI. Germline trimming: 4 bases from V, 4 bases from J; junction bases outside gene matches: 14. The CDR3 numbers 17 residues from cysteine through phenylalanine. Just the 51-base CDR3 DNA is kept, in frame starting at base 1.

Using the deep immunoSEQ assay, multiplex PCR amplified TCR CDR3 regions from genomic DNA. For each cell subset, the extracted genomic DNA was distributed evenly across all wells of several immunoSEQ 96-well plates, and each plate served as one replicate. Each replicate PCR for sorted subsets received about 200 ng genomic DNA, equal to about 30,000 T cell genomes. Purified libraries were quantified with a Qubit 3.0 fluorometer, sized on a Bioanalyzer 2100, and re-quantified with the KAPA Library Quantification kit. Every immunoSEQ 96-well plate was sequenced on a separate single-read 150-cycle Illumina NextSeq 550 flow cell. Turning to the authors' computational methods: Because the immunoSEQ output held only junctional sequences and lacked quality scores, the filtering could not match the filtering applied to full-length reads. Sequences were annotated with PyIR, a Python wrapper for IgBLAST v1.9, using IMGT germline references to assign V/J genes and CDR3. Reads were removed for weak V/J assignments (E-value above 1e-6), missing CDR3, stop codons, out-of-frame junctions, or ambiguous translated residues. V3J clonotypes were defined as sequences sharing the same inferred V gene, J gene, and CDR3 amino acid sequence. Percentage overlap between repertoires was calculated by dividing the number of shared unique clonotypes by the size of the smaller repertoire. Richness of each repertoire was evaluated using RTK rarefaction, the Chao1 estimator, and Recon v2.1 estimates of unobserved clonotypes. OLGA was used to compute generation probabilities for all TCRbeta clonotypes that the gDNA method yielded from a handful of donors. What TCRdb holds here is the immuneACCESS table cut down to in-frame rearrangements. Part of the clones is not present; checked against another copy, under half of the missing clones reflect an unresolved V gene, and the others are unexplained. The DNA gave D and trimming, while V, J and clone size come from that table. The sample records roughly 320,000 clones, roughly 84% of which are singletons. Around 15% of the sample goes to the ten largest clones.

Here is what the overall study found, with its caveats: Because the study included only a small number of donors, the genetic and exposure-history diversity represented was limited. Higher generation probabilities were observed for clonotypes shared by all four sorted-subset donors than for non-shared clonotypes. Across a few donors, approximately 5% of naive CD4, 3% to 4% of naive CD8, 2% to 2.5% of memory CD4, and about 0.4% of memory CD8 clonotypes were shared. Pairwise subsampling led to the expectation that sequencing depth would affect the degree of clonotype sharing among donors. Sampling was limited to blood, and TCR repertoires in tissue likely differ from TCR repertoires in blood. Naive subsets generally had larger estimated clonotype richness than memory subsets did. Rarefaction of sorted-subset datasets indicated incomplete sequencing despite the large sequencing depth.

Sequenced sample: memory CD8+ T cells sorted from blood. The cell subset or site label of this sample denotes: CD45RO+ cells pooled with CCR7-negative TemRA cells. In this chain, TRBV2 is recombined with TRBJ2-3, with 7 bases matching TRBD2. This TCR came from a man aged 18 to 35 in good health. For the CDR3, the sequence is CASSVRKGSGLPDTQYF. In nucleotide form, the sequence is TGTGCCAGCAGTGTCAGGAAGGGTAGCGGGCTGCCAGATACGCAGTATTTT.